The entry below gives a single T cell receptor (beta chain) sequence along with its context. TCRdb recomputed calls from the 5' RACE reads with MiXCR, one row per CDR3 protein. The sample includes 250,000 to 300,000 distinct CDR3 sequences, about a sixth of them seen just once. The entry originates in a study of T-cell memory formation after mild COVID-19. This CDR3 spans 15 amino acids. The germline V gene has CDR1 MNHEY and CDR2 SVGAGI. The ends were cut back, 2 bases at V and 7 bases at J, with 15 bases in the middle. The V call is TRBV6-5, the J call TRBJ2-1; D unresolved. This receptor was identified in a young man who had mild COVID-19 (a few samples of this study predate the infection). Cell type and time point are not known. The specimen was PBMCs or a T cell subset sorted from them (not recorded which). The CDR3 bases are TGTGCCAGCAGTTACGACTTGGCTTATAGGAATGAGCAGTTCTTC. This gives the protein CASSYDLAYRNEQFF.